These 25 T cell receptor beta chains originate from one sample sequenced in a study of T cell responses to AZD1222 COVID-19 vaccine. Sequencing was performed with immunoSEQ multiplex PCR; in TCRdb, only in-frame clones are kept and a portion is missing. Here the sample spans 100,000 to 110,000 clones, around 90% being singletons. The material sequenced was peripheral blood, taken on day 0 of AZD1222 vaccination. The receptors shown here come from an adult in good health.

The genes are TRBV28 and TRBJ2-7, with 10 bases that match TRBD1. This CDR3 region has 15 residues. V lost 5 bases, J lost 5 bases, and 9 bases stayed unmatched. Germline values: CDR1 MDHEN, CDR2 SYDVKM. The CDR3, as DNA: TGTGCCAGCAGTCCCCGGGACAGGGGTTTCGACGAGCAGTACTTC. As protein: CASSPRDRGFDEQYF.

The CDR3 loop reads CATSRDRAGVGETQYF. In DNA form, the CDR3 reads TGTGCCACCAGCAGAGATAGGGCGGGAGTAGGAGAGACCCAGTACTTC. This rearrangement joins TRBV15 to TRBJ2-5; 7 bases are a match to TRBD2. With 0 bases clipped from V and 4 bases from J, the junction kept 8 bases outside the gene matches. The V gene's germline CDR1 is LNHNV and CDR2 YYDKDF (reference sequence). This CDR3 has 16 residues.

V usage is TRBV5-4 and J usage is TRBJ2-2, with D perhaps matching TRBD1 (5 bases). The germline V gene has CDR1 SGHNT and CDR2 YYREEE (reference sequence). The V and J ends lost 5 bases and 8 bases respectively, with 16 bases between them. This CDR3 is built from 14 residues. CDR3 DNA: TGTGCCAGCAGACAGGTGGATTTGCCGGGGGAGCTGTTTTTT. Protein product: CASRQVDLPGELFF.

CDR3: CSARLGETQYF. The DNA of the CDR3 is TGCAGTGCTAGACTCGGGGAGACCCAGTACTTC. V usage is TRBV20-1 and J usage is TRBJ2-5; no definite D call. Trimming pared 2 bases from V and 5 bases from J, leaving 6 bases between. Looked up from germline, CDR1 is DFQATT and CDR2 is SNEGSKA (reference sequence). This CDR3 is 11 amino acids long.

The rearrangement joins TRBV5-6 to TRBJ2-1, with TRBD2 matching 11 bases. V lost 0 bases, J lost 0 bases, and 8 bases stayed unmatched. This CDR3 spans 19 amino acids. Germline V gene lookup returns CDR1 SGHDT and CDR2 YYEEEE. CDR3 sequence reads: CASSLVLAGGLGSYNEQFF. In DNA form, the CDR3 reads TGTGCCAGCAGCTTGGTCCTAGCGGGAGGCCTTGGCTCCTACAATGAGCAGTTCTTC.

The rearrangement links TRBV7-9 to TRBJ2-5; TRBD1 is a possible D gene (5 bases). Trimming cost V 3 bases and J 2 bases, with 7 bases left between them. The CDR3 is 13 residues long. Germline lookup yields CDR1 SEHNR and CDR2 FQNEAQ (reference sequence). CDR3 sequence (DNA): TGTGCCAGCAGCTTTCAGGGACAAGAGACCCAGTACTTC. It encodes CASSFQGQETQYF.

This chain joins TRBV7-3 and TRBJ1-1; maybe TRBD1 (6 bases). V dropped 1 base and J dropped 0 bases, with 12 bases sitting between them. The CDR3 extends over 16 amino acids. CDR1 SGHTA and CDR2 FQGTGA come from the germline V gene. The CDR3 DNA reads as TGTGCCAGCAGCTTAAGGGAGGACAGCCTGAACACTGAAGCTTTCTTT. As protein: CASSLREDSLNTEAFF.

The chain combines TRBV4-2 with TRBJ2-1, with 13 bases matching TRBD2. Germline CDR1 and CDR2: LGHNA and YNFKEQ. The V segment lost 0 bases and the J segment 8 bases; nucleotides outside the gene matches: 7. The length of the CDR3 is 17 residues. CDR3 in amino acids: CASSQEGTSGVLDEQFF. The CDR3, as DNA: TGTGCCAGCAGCCAAGAAGGGACTAGCGGGGTCTTGGATGAGCAGTTCTTC.

This clone has a handful of counts. J is TRBJ2-3 and V is TRBV2, with TRBD2 identical over 11 bases. The CDR3 contains 15 residues. After removal of 6 bases from V and 5 bases from J, the junction contained 7 bases not matched to a gene. Per germline, CDR1 SNHLY and CDR2 FYNNEI. CDR3 sequence (DNA): TGTGCCAGCAGCCCGGGACTAGCGGTACAAGATACGCAGTATTTT. This sequence encodes CASSPGLAVQDTQYF.

The rearrangement joins TRBV11-2 to TRBJ2-1; TRBD2 agrees at 12 bases. From germline, CDR1 is SGHAT and CDR2 FQNNGV. This CDR3 has 15 amino acids. The V gene end was trimmed by 6 bases and the J gene end by 6 bases; junction bases not matched to a gene: 6. CDR3 amino acids: CASSLGTSGLNEQFF. CDR3 DNA sequence: TGTGCCAGCAGTCTCGGGACTAGCGGGCTCAATGAGCAGTTCTTC.

This clone was counted between two and nine times. This sequence joins TRBV28 and TRBJ1-5, with D maybe TRBD1 (5 bases). CDR3 length: 14 residues. The V gene lost 7 bases and the J gene lost 6 bases, with 16 bases spanning the gap. Germline V gene lookup returns CDR1 MDHEN and CDR2 SYDVKM. The DNA for the CDR3 is TGTGCCAGCATTCACCCCGTGGGGGGTCAGCCCCAGCATTTT. Protein: CASIHPVGGQPQHF.

The chain is built from TRBV19 and TRBJ1-1, with D tentatively TRBD1 (6 bases). V was trimmed by 5 bases and J by 1 base, leaving 14 bases between them. This CDR3 is 15 amino acids long. Germline values: CDR1 LNHDA, CDR2 SQIVND (reference sequence). Here the CDR3 DNA reads TGTGCCAGTAGTCCCCGTAGGGGGGCGAACACTGAAGCTTTCTTT. It encodes CASSPRRGANTEAFF.

V usage is TRBV3-1 (or the pseudogene TRBV3-2) and J usage is TRBJ1-3; D remains ambiguous. Germline V gene sequence: CDR1 LGHDT, CDR2 YNNKEL (reference sequence). The length of the CDR3 is 15 residues. V lost 1 base to trimming and J lost 2 bases, with 9 bases between them. DNA of the CDR3: TGTGCCAGCAGCCAAGGGGATCACGCTGGAAACACCATATATTTT. Translation: CASSQGDHAGNTIYF.

This rearrangement joins TRBV5-1 to TRBJ2-2; D is uncertain. The germline V gene has CDR1 SGHRS and CDR2 YFSETQ. The CDR3 sequence is 12 residues long. Trimming removed 7 bases from V and 1 base from J, with 5 bases in between. This chain's CDR3 is CASGENTGELFF. In DNA, the CDR3 is TGCGCCAGCGGTGAGAACACCGGGGAGCTGTTTTTT.

The V call is TRBV30, the J call TRBJ2-7; no clear D gene. The CDR3 is 13 residues long. CDR1 is GTSNPN and CDR2 is SVGIG in the germline V gene (reference sequence). V lost 0 bases to trimming and J lost 2 bases, with 8 bases between them. CDR3 region: CAWSVPSTYEQYF. CDR3 nucleotides: TGTGCCTGGAGTGTACCATCCACCTACGAGCAGTACTTC.

The rearrangement links TRBV2 to TRBJ1-4; no firm D call. Germline assignment: CDR1 SNHLY and CDR2 FYNNEI. Trimming stripped 4 bases from V and 8 bases from J, with 11 bases between. The CDR3 is 13 residues long. The CDR3 spells CASSGISGEKLFF. In DNA, the CDR3 is TGTGCCAGCAGTGGGATCAGCGGGGAAAAACTGTTTTTT.

V usage is TRBV5-8 and J usage is TRBJ2-1; 11 nucleotides line up with TRBD1. Germline V gene lookup returns CDR1 SGHTS and CDR2 YDEGEE. The CDR3 covers 15 residues. Trimming took 4 bases from V and 7 from J; bases not matched to a gene: 7. CDR3 coding DNA: TGTGCCAGCAGCCAGGGGACAGGGGGGAATAATGAGCAGTTCTTC. This encodes CASSQGTGGNNEQFF.

This clone has a single count. The rearrangement links TRBV6-1 to TRBJ1-4; D is undetermined. Germline V CDR1 and CDR2: MNHNS, SASEGT. The CDR3 is 16 residues long. The ends were cut back, 2 bases at V and 5 bases at J, with 15 bases in the middle. CDR3 amino acids: CASSEKRTQVNEKLFF. DNA for the CDR3: TGTGCCAGCAGTGAAAAAAGGACTCAAGTAAATGAAAAACTGTTTTTT.

About this clone itself: Other DNA sequences in the sample encode the same CDR3. The rearrangement uses TRBV7-2 and TRBJ1-5, with D maybe TRBD1 (6 bases). Trimming removed 1 base from V and 4 bases from J, with 8 bases in between. Germline V lookup: CDR1 SGHTA, CDR2 FQGNSA. This CDR3 region has 14 residues. The CDR3 spells CASSLGTVNQPQHF. CDR3 in DNA: TGTGCCAGCAGCTTAGGGACAGTAAATCAGCCCCAGCATTTT.

This clone was observed a few times. The chain recombines TRBV9 with TRBJ2-3, with TRBD2 matching 7 bases. This CDR3 contains 14 residues. Unmatched junction bases numbered 5, after V lost 5 bases and J lost 2 bases. CDR1 is SGDLS and CDR2 is YYNGEE in the germline V gene. The CDR3 reads CASRREWVTDTQYF. CDR3 nucleotide sequence: TGTGCCAGCAGGCGGGAGTGGGTCACAGATACGCAGTATTTT. The variable domain in full, with the rest retrieved from reference TRBV9 and TRBJ2-3, is DSGVTQTPKHLITATGQRVTLRCSPRSGDLSVYWYQQSLDQGLQFLIQYYNGEERAKGNILERFSAQQFPDLHSELNLSSLELGDSALYFCASRREWVTDTQYFGPGTRLTVL.

The V call is TRBV19, the J call TRBJ1-4, with D uncertain. Trimming took off 3 bases at V and 0 bases at J, with 11 bases between the two ends. The CDR3 length is 16 residues. In germline, CDR1 is LNHDA, CDR2 SQIVND (reference sequence). The CDR3 loop is CASSIPGAATNEKLFF. In nucleotides, the CDR3 is TGTGCCAGTAGTATCCCGGGTGCTGCAACTAATGAAAAACTGTTTTTT.

The chain is built from TRBV27 and TRBJ1-4, with D perhaps TRBD1 (5 bases). The germline V gene has CDR1 MNHEY and CDR2 SMNVEV (reference sequence). CDR3 length: 15 amino acids. V lost 3 bases and J 8 bases, leaving 16 bases between the germline ends. The CDR3 loop reads CASSLVQGGKEKLFF. CDR3 nucleotides: TGTGCCAGCAGTTTGGTGCAGGGCGGAAAGGAAAAACTGTTTTTT.

This chain joins TRBV14 and TRBJ2-5; D may correspond to TRBD1 or TRBD2 (5 bases each). Trimming cost V 5 bases and J 2 bases, with 9 bases left between them. There are 13 residues in the CDR3. Germline V gene sequence: CDR1 SGHDN, CDR2 FVKESK. The CDR3 DNA reads TGTGCCAGCAGCTTGGGACGGCAAGAGACCCAGTACTTC. The encoded protein is CASSLGRQETQYF.

The genes are TRBV29-1 and TRBJ2-1; D remains ambiguous. Germline CDR1 reads SQVTM; CDR2 reads ANQGSEA. The germline V and J ends were trimmed by 3 bases and 2 bases, with 2 bases remaining between them. This CDR3 contains 11 residues. CDR3 in amino acids: CSVETYNEQFF. Written as DNA, the CDR3 is TGCAGCGTTGAGACCTACAATGAGCAGTTCTTC.

The chain uses TRBV3-1 (or the pseudogene TRBV3-2) and TRBJ2-7, with 15 nucleotides matching TRBD2. This CDR3 spans 13 amino acids. The germline V gene encodes CDR1 LGHDT and CDR2 YNNKEL (reference sequence). In DNA form, the CDR3 reads TGTGCCAGCAGCCTCGGGACTAGCGGGAGGTTAGTCGTC. Protein product: CASSLGTSGRLVV.